This entry lists 3 T cell receptor beta chains sequenced from one sample in a study of T cells after somatic rescue of genetic block. Measured with immunoSEQ multiplex PCR; TCRdb has only the in-frame clones, and not every one. The table lists 65,000 to 70,000 clones, roughly 92% of them singletons. The specimen was peripheral blood mononuclear cells (PBMCs). These receptors were obtained from a man aged 40-55 years.

A single count supports this clone. The V and J genes are TRBV19 and TRBJ2-7; 9 bases are shared with TRBD2. The germline CDR1 and CDR2 sequences are LNHDA and SQIVND (reference sequence). The CDR3 runs to 15 residues. J was trimmed by 4 bases and V by 1 base; bases with no gene match: 5. CDR3 sequence: CASSIGGGGAYEQYF. The DNA of the CDR3 is TGTGCCAGTAGTATAGGTGGCGGGGGGGCGTACGAGCAGTACTTC.

The chain combines TRBV5-6 with TRBJ2-7; D remains unclear. The germline V gene has CDR1 SGHDT and CDR2 YYEEEE. The CDR3 spans 15 residues. V shed 4 bases and J shed 5 bases, with 19 bases lying between them. The CDR3 region has the DNA TGTGCCAGCAGCGCCACCGGGCCCTTCGCTGACGAGCAGTACTTC. Its translation: CASSATGPFADEQYF.

V and J are TRBV29-1 and TRBJ2-5; D assignment may be TRBD1 or TRBD2 (5 bases each). This CDR3 spans 14 amino acids. V was cut by 1 base and J by 5 bases, with 14 bases left in between. Germline loops: CDR1 SQVTM, CDR2 ANQGSEA. The CDR3 is CSVEGRERWETQYF. CDR3 sequence (DNA): TGCAGCGTTGAAGGCAGGGAGCGTTGGGAGACCCAGTACTTC.